The 25 T cell receptor beta chains in this list originate from one sample, sequenced in a study of graft-versus-host responses after intestinal transplantation. Only in-frame clones appear in the TCRdb table, and some are missing; sequencing was by immunoSEQ multiplex PCR. The profile shows some 27,000 clones, about 92% of them singletons. The sample in question was PBMCs, obtained 18 days after transplant. These receptors originate from a human patient who received an intestinal transplant, so some T cells may come from the graft donor.

The chain couples TRBV5-1 to TRBJ2-1; D is unresolved. The CDR3 contains 16 residues. Looked up from germline, CDR1 is SGHRS and CDR2 is YFSETQ. V lost 0 bases to trimming and J lost 1 base, with 11 bases between them. The chain's CDR3 is CASSLGGLLSYNEQFF. The CDR3 DNA reads as TGCGCCAGCAGCTTGGGAGGTCTACTTTCCTACAATGAGCAGTTCTTC.

This clone showed up just once. This sequence joins TRBV2 and TRBJ2-1; D may be TRBD1 or TRBD2 (5 bases each). CDR3 length equals 12 residues. Germline loops: CDR1 SNHLY, CDR2 FYNNEI. Trimming left V 4 bases short and J 14 bases short, with 15 bases between. CDR3 sequence: CASSVLWWGKFF. The CDR3 DNA reads TGTGCCAGCAGTGTGCTCTGGTGGGGGAAGTTCTTC. The whole variable domain, remainder taken from reference TRBV2 and TRBJ2-1, is EPEVTQTPSHQVTQMGQEVILRCVPISNHLYFYWYRQILGQKVEFLVSFYNNEISEKSEIFDDQFSVERPDGSNFTLKIRSTKLEDSAMYFCASSVLWWGKFFGPGTRLTVL.

The V and J genes are TRBV19 and TRBJ2-7, with TRBD1 as a possible D gene (5 bases). The V end was cut by 5 bases, the J end by 0 bases, with 17 bases between. The germline gives CDR1 LNHDA, CDR2 SQIVND (reference sequence). The CDR3 has 16 residues. The CDR3 nucleotides read TGTGCCAGTAGTCCTCTGCAGGGATCAACCTCCTACGAGCAGTACTTC. Translating it yields CASSPLQGSTSYEQYF.

The chain joins TRBV19 to TRBJ1-6; D possibly corresponds to TRBD1 (6 bases). V was clipped by 6 bases and J by 2 bases, with 14 bases between them. Germline CDR1 reads LNHDA; CDR2 reads SQIVND (reference sequence). The CDR3 is 16 residues long. CDR3 bases: TGTGCCAGTAGCAAAACCTGGACAGCCTATAATTCACCCCTCCACTTT. This sequence encodes CASSKTWTAYNSPLHF.

This clone is a singleton in its sample. The DNA for the CDR3 is TGCGCCAGCAGTGCCCAGGGTGGATTCAATCAGCCCCAGCATTTT. Protein sequence: CASSAQGGFNQPQHF. This chain uses TRBV10-2 with TRBJ1-5, with D possibly TRBD1 on 5 matching bases. The CDR3 sequence is 15 residues long. CDR1 WSHSY and CDR2 SAAADI come from the germline V gene. V was shortened by 4 bases and J by 3 bases, with 13 bases between the two germline ends.

The chain uses TRBV11-2 and TRBJ1-3; 7 nucleotides align to TRBD1. CDR1 and CDR2 from the germline V gene are SGHAT and FQNNGV. The trim removed 1 base at V and 2 bases at J, leaving 8 bases unmatched. This CDR3 spans 17 amino acids. CDR3 nucleotides: TGTGCCAGCAGCTTAGGGCCGGGACAGAAAACTGGAAACACCATATATTTT. Its protein is CASSLGPGQKTGNTIYF. Full variable domain (rest looked up from reference TRBV11-2 and TRBJ1-3): EAGVAQSPRYKIIEKRQSVAFWCNPISGHATLYWYQQILGQGPKLLIQFQNNGVVDDSQLPKDRFSAERLKGVDSTLKIQPAKLEDSAVYLCASSLGPGQKTGNTIYFGEGSWLTVV.

This clone was recorded only once. The chain uses TRBV15 and TRBJ2-5, with D perhaps matching TRBD2 (5 bases). CDR3 length equals 15 residues. V was trimmed by 0 bases and J by 1 base, leaving 9 bases between them. Germline V gene lookup returns CDR1 LNHNV and CDR2 YYDKDF (reference sequence). CDR3 amino acids: CATSRDWRPQETQYF. For the CDR3, the DNA is TGTGCCACCAGCAGAGATTGGAGGCCCCAAGAGACCCAGTACTTC.

This clone was detected only once. The chain has TRBV6-1 and TRBJ2-2, with D tentatively TRBD2 (5 bases). The germline V gene encodes CDR1 MNHNS and CDR2 SASEGT. The germline V and J ends were trimmed by 4 bases and 7 bases, with 7 bases remaining between them. The CDR3 has 12 amino acids. The CDR3 nucleotides are TGTGCCAGCAGTGCGGGGATCGGGGAGCTGTTTTTT. The encoded protein is CASSAGIGELFF.

This clone was detected only once. The chain employs TRBV5-1 and TRBJ2-5, with 8 bases lining up with TRBD1. V lost 4 bases to trimming and J lost 5 bases; unmatched junction nucleotides: 7. This CDR3 is built from 14 residues. The germline CDR1 and CDR2 sequences are SGHRS and YFSETQ. The CDR3 DNA is TGCGCCAGCAGCCCCGGACAGGGTCAGGAGACCCAGTACTTC. It translates to CASSPGQGQETQYF.

V gene TRBV6-5 combines with J gene TRBJ2-3; D might be TRBD1 (6 bases). Germline assignment: CDR1 MNHEY and CDR2 SVGAGI. Deletions cut 2 bases from V and 8 bases from J, with 8 bases between. This CDR3 comprises 12 residues. The CDR3 loop reads CASSYAGVTQYF. The CDR3 nucleotides are TGTGCCAGCAGTTACGCAGGGGTTACGCAGTATTTT.

The chain has TRBV5-6 and TRBJ2-5; the D gene is possibly TRBD1 (6 bases). The germline V gene has CDR1 SGHDT and CDR2 YYEEEE. V was cut by 0 bases and J by 2 bases, with 8 bases left in between. The length of the CDR3 is 14 residues. CDR3 bases: TGTGCCAGCAGCTTGGGACAGGCTCAAGAGACCCAGTACTTC. It codes for CASSLGQAQETQYF.

The CDR3 reads CASSLEGAGLRETQYF. The CDR3 bases are TGTGCCAGCAGCTTAGAGGGCGCAGGGTTGCGGGAGACCCAGTACTTC. This chain links TRBV7-8 with TRBJ2-5, with D possibly matching TRBD1 (5 bases). The CDR3 covers 16 residues. CDR1 and CDR2 (germline): SGHVS, FQNEAQ. V lost 1 base and J 5 bases, leaving 17 bases between the germline ends.

This chain uses TRBV7-9 with TRBJ1-4, with a possible D match to TRBD1 (5 bases). This CDR3 is 16 amino acids long. With 0 bases removed from V and 2 bases from J, the gap between germline ends came to 10 bases. The V gene's germline CDR1 is SEHNR and CDR2 FQNEAQ (reference sequence). This chain's CDR3 is CASSLARRGTNEKLFF. The CDR3 DNA is TGTGCCAGCAGCTTAGCGAGGAGGGGCACTAATGAAAAACTGTTTTTT. Looking up the rest from reference TRBV7-9 and TRBJ1-4 gives the full variable domain: DTGVSQNPRHKITKRGQNVTFRCDPISEHNRLYWYRQTLGQGPEFLTYFQNEAQLEKSRLLSDRFSAERPKGSFSTLEIQRTEQGDSAMYLCASSLARRGTNEKLFFGSGTQLSVL.

The chain has TRBV5-5 and TRBJ2-7, with 10 nucleotides matching TRBD2. The V gene end was trimmed by 0 bases and the J gene end by 7 bases; junction bases not matched to a gene: 13. From germline, CDR1 is SGHKS and CDR2 YYEKEE (reference sequence). The CDR3 length is 17 residues. Here the CDR3 reads CASSLELIGLAGEEQYF. Written as DNA, the CDR3 is TGTGCCAGCAGCTTGGAACTGATAGGGCTAGCGGGGGAAGAGCAGTACTTC.

The chain combines TRBV4-1 with TRBJ1-2; D possibly corresponds to TRBD1 (6 bases). Germline CDR1 MGHRA, CDR2 YSYEKL. CDR3 length: 15 amino acids. Trimming stripped 1 base from V and 7 bases from J, with 16 bases between. The DNA of the CDR3 is TGCGCCAGCAGCCAAGGAGTCGGGGGGCAGAGTGGCTACACCTTC. As protein: CASSQGVGGQSGYTF.

The rearrangement joins TRBV5-6 to TRBJ2-3, with no clear D. The CDR3 extends over 15 amino acids. Trimming left V 0 bases short and J 2 bases short, with 10 bases between. CDR1 is SGHDT, CDR2 YYEEEE, per germline. CDR3 sequence: CASSLGSGLTDTQYF. The CDR3 bases are TGTGCCAGCAGCTTGGGTTCAGGCCTCACAGATACGCAGTATTTT.

The CDR3 DNA sequence: TGTGCCAGCAGCCCGCAGGGAAGCACTGAAGCTTTCTTT. This encodes CASSPQGSTEAFF. This chain connects TRBV5-4 to TRBJ1-1; possibly TRBD1 for D (5 bases). Germline CDR1 is SGHNT and CDR2 is YYREEE (reference sequence). The V and J ends lost 4 bases and 4 bases respectively, with 11 bases between them. This CDR3 is 13 amino acids long.

CDR3 DNA sequence: TGTGCCAGCAGCTTAGGTGGCTTCCCAAGCTCCTACGAGCAGTACTTC. Amino acids: CASSLGGFPSSYEQYF. The gene calls are TRBV11-3 and TRBJ2-7; no reliable D call. This CDR3 contains 16 residues. Germline V CDR1 and CDR2: SGHNT, YENEEA. V lost 1 base to trimming and J lost 0 bases, with 13 bases between them.

The chain carries TRBV6-5 and TRBJ2-1, with D unclear. The CDR3 spans 12 residues. The germline CDR1 and CDR2 sequences are MNHEY and SVGAGI. V lost 6 bases, J lost 3 bases, and 6 bases lay in between. The CDR3 sequence is CASSPDYNEQFF. CDR3 sequence (DNA): TGTGCCAGCAGCCCCGACTACAATGAGCAGTTCTTC.

The chain employs TRBV11-3 and TRBJ2-1; D is ambiguous. The CDR3 spans 14 residues. V was clipped by 0 bases and J by 4 bases, with 7 bases between them. Germline CDR1 is SGHNT and CDR2 is YENEEA. The CDR3 DNA is TGTGCCAGCAGCTTAGAGGGTGGATACAATGAGCAGTTCTTC. It translates to CASSLEGGYNEQFF.

The V gene is TRBV9, the J gene TRBJ2-2; D uncertain. Trimming removed 3 bases from V and 7 bases from J, with 13 bases in between. The CDR3 loop spans 14 amino acids. Germline CDR1 is SGDLS and CDR2 is YYNGEE. The CDR3 spells CASSAPPVGGELFF. The CDR3 DNA reads TGTGCCAGCAGCGCCCCTCCGGTGGGCGGGGAGCTGTTTTTT.

The chain employs TRBV27 and TRBJ1-6; no definite D call. V lost 5 bases and J lost 6, with 8 bases in between. CDR1 is MNHEY, CDR2 SMNVEV, per germline (reference sequence). The CDR3 loop spans 13 amino acids. CDR3 nucleotide sequence: TGTGCCAGCAGTCCCCCGGGTAATTCACCCCTCCACTTT. Translating gives CASSPPGNSPLHF.

The J gene is TRBJ2-7, the V gene TRBV7-2; TRBD2 matches 12 bases. CDR3 length: 19 amino acids. J lost 3 bases, V lost 5 bases, and 17 bases had no gene match. The germline V gene encodes CDR1 SGHTA and CDR2 FQGNSA. CDR3 nucleotides: TGTGCCAGCAGCACCCTGTTGACTAGCGGGGGCCTCTTCGGCTACGAGCAGTACTTC. Encoded protein: CASSTLLTSGGLFGYEQYF.

V and J are TRBV7-7 and TRBJ2-5; 9 nucleotides match TRBD1. V was clipped by 1 base and J by 4 bases; unmatched bases: 4. CDR1 SSHAT and CDR2 FNYEAQ come from the germline V gene (reference sequence). The CDR3 consists of 15 residues. The CDR3 spells CASSLGDRVSETQYF. In nucleotides, the CDR3 is TGTGCCAGCAGCTTAGGGGACAGGGTGTCAGAGACCCAGTACTTC.

The chain carries TRBV7-9 and TRBJ2-7; a possible D gene is TRBD2 (5 bases). The CDR3 spans 14 residues. Germline V gene sequence: CDR1 SEHNR, CDR2 FQNEAQ (reference sequence). V lost 6 bases, J lost 9 bases, and 21 bases lay in between. CDR3 nucleotides: TGTGCCAGCAGTGCCACCGGGGAGCGCCAACGGCAGTACTTC. Translating gives CASSATGERQRQYF.